The clone carrying this T cell receptor beta chain has at least ten counts. The antigen is undetermined. The data derive from a study of neurological immune-mediated disorders. Unsorted libraries were generated from 2 million PBMCs. These cells had been stored in RNAlater at -80 C. General observations from the study: Levels of TCR clonal expansion peaked in HTLV-1-associated myelopathy and reached their lowest in multiple sclerosis, under those of healthy controls.

The making of cDNA relied on 5'RACE with 10-nucleotide random UMIs. TCRdb used MiXCR to reprocess the 5' RACE reads, holding one entry per CDR3 protein. The sample shows tens of thousands of distinct CDR3 sequences, 17% of them seen only once. CDR1 LNHDA and CDR2 SQIVND come from the germline V gene (reference sequence). Trimming cost V 6 bases and J 2 bases; bases outside gene matches: 7. The CDR3 is made up of 15 amino acids. V usage is TRBV19 and J usage is TRBJ1-5, with TRBD1 matching over 7 bases. The sequencing input was PBMCs. The TCR was taken from a woman aged 40 to 50 in good health. CDR3 residues: CASSGEGAGNQPQHF. The CDR3 nucleotides are TGTGCCAGTAGCGGCGAGGGGGCCGGCAATCAGCCCCAGCATTTT.